The sequence of this T cell receptor beta chain was determined in a study of cytomegalovirus exposure and HLA in healthy donors. The germline V gene encodes CDR1 SQVTM and CDR2 ANQGSEA. The CDR3 runs to 11 residues. The ends were cut back, 3 bases at V and 5 bases at J, with 7 bases in the middle. The study ran its PCR with 60 Vbeta and 13 Jbeta primers. The protocol was immunoSEQ multiplex PCR, while the TCRdb copy is restricted to in-frame clones and leaves out a portion. The table shows approximately 160,000 clones, with 60% to 85% occurring only once. The receptor was isolated from a female donor in good health and CMV-seronegative. This chain connects TRBV29-1 to TRBJ1-2; a possible D gene is TRBD1 (5 bases). The sequenced sample consisted of PBMCs. The CDR3 spells CSVEEGYGYTF. The CDR3 bases are TGCAGCGTTGAGGAGGGGTATGGCTACACCTTC.